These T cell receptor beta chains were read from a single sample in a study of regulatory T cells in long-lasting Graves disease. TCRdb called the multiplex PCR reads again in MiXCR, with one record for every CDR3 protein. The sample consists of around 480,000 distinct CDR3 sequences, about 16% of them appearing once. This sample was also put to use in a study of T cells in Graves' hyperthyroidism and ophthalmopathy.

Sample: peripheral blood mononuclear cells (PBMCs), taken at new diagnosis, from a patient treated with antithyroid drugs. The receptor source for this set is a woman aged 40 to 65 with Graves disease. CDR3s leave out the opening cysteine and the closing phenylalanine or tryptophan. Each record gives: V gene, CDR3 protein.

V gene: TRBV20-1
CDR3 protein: SARFLATEQF

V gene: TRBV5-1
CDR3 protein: ASSLLPGSPSGNTIY

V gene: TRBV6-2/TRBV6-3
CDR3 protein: ASSPGTGSENTIY

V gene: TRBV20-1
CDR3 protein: SALAGTASNYGYT

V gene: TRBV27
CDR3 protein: ASSLKPGTVNEKLF

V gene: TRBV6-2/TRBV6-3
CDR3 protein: ASSVPTGRETQY

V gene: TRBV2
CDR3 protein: ASSEALVTGGSGANVLT

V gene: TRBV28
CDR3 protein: ASSASTEAF

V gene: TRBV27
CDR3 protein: ASSLGLGGVNTEAF

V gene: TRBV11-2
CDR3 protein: ASSLEHSRTEAF

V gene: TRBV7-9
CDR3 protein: ASSETGGTGETQY

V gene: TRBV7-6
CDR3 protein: ASSGQDSGANVLT

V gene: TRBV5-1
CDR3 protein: ASSLVSGGSQETQY

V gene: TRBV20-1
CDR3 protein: SASGGALNEQF

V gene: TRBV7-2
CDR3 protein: ASSSAGQASYEQY

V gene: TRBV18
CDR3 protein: ASSPHPSYEQY

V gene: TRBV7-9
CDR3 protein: ASSPPGASSRNTIY

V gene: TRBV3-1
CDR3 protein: ASSQVDGTSYEQY

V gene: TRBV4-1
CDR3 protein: ASSQGTGGPTDTQY

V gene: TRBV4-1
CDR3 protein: ASSQERVTDTQY

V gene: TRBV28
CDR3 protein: ASSLVTGTASYEQY

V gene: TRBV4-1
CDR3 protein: ASSQAQLADTQY

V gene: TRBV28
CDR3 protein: ASSSPETPNQPQH

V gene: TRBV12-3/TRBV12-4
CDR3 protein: ASSLAGPRGDTQY

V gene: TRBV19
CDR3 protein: ASSIDETPRYEQY

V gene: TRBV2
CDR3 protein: ASGTTDEQF

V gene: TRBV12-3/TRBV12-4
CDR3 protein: ASTLVGGNTEAF

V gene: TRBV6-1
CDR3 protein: ASYRAGNTEAF

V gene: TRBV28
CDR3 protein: ASSGHGDVNQPQH

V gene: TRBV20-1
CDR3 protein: SAKGQNSGNTIY

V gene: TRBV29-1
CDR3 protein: SGGTGMGEAF

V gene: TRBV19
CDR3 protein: ASSIRGGRAF

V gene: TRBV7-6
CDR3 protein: ASSFGQGGRAEAF

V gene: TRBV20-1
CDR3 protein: SARSGTSSDNEQF

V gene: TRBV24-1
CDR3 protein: ATSDLDRGYQETQY

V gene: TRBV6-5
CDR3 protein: ASSYSYRGANTGELF

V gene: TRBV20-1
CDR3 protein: SILVLNTEAF